This T cell receptor (beta chain) was observed in a study of blood T cell repertoires in COVID-19. Across the study: Spain, Italy and the United States supplied samples that represented acute and convalescent COVID-19. PBMCs, B-cell-depleted T cells, or T cells were the source of the cDNA or gDNA that made up the material.

Source study methods: Scientists estimated how many nucleated cells there were by amplifying reference gene primers. TCRdb's table, derived via immunoSEQ multiplex PCR, lists solely in-frame clones and lacks some. That table furnishes V, J and clone size, whereas the DNA furnished D and trimming. The repertoire holds about 12,000 clones, around 73% seen once, with around 30% in the top ten. Sequencing input: peripheral blood. The TCR sequence derives from a human donor in a cohort sampled during active COVID-19.

For the CDR3, the DNA is TGTGCCAGCTCACCTGGACAGAATGAAAAACTGTTTTTT. The encoded protein is CASSPGQNEKLFF. The rearrangement uses TRBV18 and TRBJ1-4; a possible D gene is TRBD1 (6 bases). The CDR3 length is 13 residues. CDR1 KGHSH and CDR2 LQKENI come from the germline V gene. V gave up 3 bases and J gave up 5 bases, with 7 bases separating them. Full variable domain (remainder filled in from reference TRBV18 and TRBJ1-4): NAGVMQNPRHLVRRRGQEARLRCSPMKGHSHVYWYRQLPEEGLKFMVYLQKENIIDESGMPKERFSAEFPKEGPSILRIQQVVRGDSAAYFCASSPGQNEKLFFGSGTQLSVL.